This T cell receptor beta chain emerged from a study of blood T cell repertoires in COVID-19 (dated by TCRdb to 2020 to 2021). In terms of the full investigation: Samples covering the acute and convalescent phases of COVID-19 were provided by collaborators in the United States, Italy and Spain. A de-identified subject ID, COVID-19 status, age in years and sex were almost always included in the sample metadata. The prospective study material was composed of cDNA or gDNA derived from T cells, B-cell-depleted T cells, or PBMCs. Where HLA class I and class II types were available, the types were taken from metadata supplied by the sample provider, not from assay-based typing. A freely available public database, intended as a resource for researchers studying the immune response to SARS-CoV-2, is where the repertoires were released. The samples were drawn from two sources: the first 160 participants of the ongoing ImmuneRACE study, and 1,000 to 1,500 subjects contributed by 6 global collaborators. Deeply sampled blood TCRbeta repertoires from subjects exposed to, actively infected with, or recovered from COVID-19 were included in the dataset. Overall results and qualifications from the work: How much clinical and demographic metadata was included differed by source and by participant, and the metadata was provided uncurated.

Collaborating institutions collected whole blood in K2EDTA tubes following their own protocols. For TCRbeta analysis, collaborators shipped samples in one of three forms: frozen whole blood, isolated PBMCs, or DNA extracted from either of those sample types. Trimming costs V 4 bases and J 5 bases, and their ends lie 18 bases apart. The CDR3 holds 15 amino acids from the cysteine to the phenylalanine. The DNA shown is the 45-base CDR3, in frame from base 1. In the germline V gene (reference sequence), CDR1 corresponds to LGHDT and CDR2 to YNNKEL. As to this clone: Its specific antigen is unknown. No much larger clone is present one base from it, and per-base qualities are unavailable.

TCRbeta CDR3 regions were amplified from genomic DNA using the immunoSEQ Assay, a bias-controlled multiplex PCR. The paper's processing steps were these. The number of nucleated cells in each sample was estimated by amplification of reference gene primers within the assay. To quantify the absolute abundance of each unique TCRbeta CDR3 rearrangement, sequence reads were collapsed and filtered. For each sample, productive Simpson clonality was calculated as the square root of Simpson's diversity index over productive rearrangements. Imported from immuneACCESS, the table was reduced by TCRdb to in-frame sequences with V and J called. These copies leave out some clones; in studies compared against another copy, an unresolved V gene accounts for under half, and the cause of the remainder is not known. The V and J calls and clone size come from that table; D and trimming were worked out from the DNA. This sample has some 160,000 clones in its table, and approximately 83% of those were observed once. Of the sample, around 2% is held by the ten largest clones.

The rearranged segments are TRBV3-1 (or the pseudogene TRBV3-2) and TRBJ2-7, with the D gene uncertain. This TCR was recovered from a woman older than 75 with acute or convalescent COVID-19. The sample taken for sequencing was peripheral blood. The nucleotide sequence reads TGTGCCAGCAGCCCATTACTCTCCTCGGTGCACGAGCAGTACTTC. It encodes CASSPLLSSVHEQYF.